Listed below are T cell receptor beta chains from one sample, sequenced in a study of CD8 T cells in ankylosing spondylitis. MiXCR was run by TCRdb on the 5' RACE reads, yielding one entry per CDR3 protein. The data hold some 240,000 distinct CDR3 sequences, with roughly a quarter observed a single time. Sequenced sample: blood, either unsorted or a sorted T cell fraction (not recorded which). All receptors derive from a male donor with ankylosing spondylitis or in good health (not recorded which). Each CDR3 is given with its conserved first and last residue.

v_call,j_call,cdr3_aa
TRBV29-1,TRBJ1-2,CSVGQGAYGYTF
TRBV20-1,TRBJ1-6,CSALLRGAKNNSPLHF
TRBV6-1,TRBJ2-5,CASRRDRLETQYF
TRBV4-1,TRBJ2-1,CASRRTGPYNEQFF
TRBV12-3/TRBV12-4,TRBJ2-4,CASSQDGEINIQYF
TRBV6-1,TRBJ2-3,CASSGPLAGADTDTQYF
TRBV29-1,TRBJ2-2,CSVGDGGELFF
TRBV6-5,TRBJ2-3,CASSTTSTDTQYF
TRBV28,TRBJ1-2,CASSLGDLYGYTF
TRBV2,TRBJ2-5,CASSVLAYETQYF